The clone carrying this TCR beta chain was found many times. Its antigen is still unknown. This sample was taken from a study of molecular identifiers for immune sequencing clone quantification. The CDR3 length is 13 residues. Trimming cost V 5 bases and J 9 bases, with 14 bases left between them. Germline CDR1 and CDR2: SGHDN and FVKESK. Study results and limitations: Clones above 20 RNA copies contained over 99% of effector molecules and under 1% of naive molecules.

In TCRdb, the PCR reads were re-called with MiXCR into one record per CDR3 protein. The table has approximately 590,000 distinct CDR3 sequences, 25% seen once. The sequence derives from a human donor in good health. Some libraries in this study had Jurkat cell RNA spiked in. The V gene is TRBV14, the J gene TRBJ1-5; no firm D call. The sequencing sample was made of naive CD8+ T cells from blood, with Jurkat cell RNA spiked in. Stated subset: FACS-sorted CD8+CD4-CCR7+CD45RA+ naive T cells. CDR3 sequence reads: CASSWTSRGPQHF. The CDR3 nucleotides are TGTGCCAGCAGCTGGACGAGCCGGGGGCCCCAGCATTTT.